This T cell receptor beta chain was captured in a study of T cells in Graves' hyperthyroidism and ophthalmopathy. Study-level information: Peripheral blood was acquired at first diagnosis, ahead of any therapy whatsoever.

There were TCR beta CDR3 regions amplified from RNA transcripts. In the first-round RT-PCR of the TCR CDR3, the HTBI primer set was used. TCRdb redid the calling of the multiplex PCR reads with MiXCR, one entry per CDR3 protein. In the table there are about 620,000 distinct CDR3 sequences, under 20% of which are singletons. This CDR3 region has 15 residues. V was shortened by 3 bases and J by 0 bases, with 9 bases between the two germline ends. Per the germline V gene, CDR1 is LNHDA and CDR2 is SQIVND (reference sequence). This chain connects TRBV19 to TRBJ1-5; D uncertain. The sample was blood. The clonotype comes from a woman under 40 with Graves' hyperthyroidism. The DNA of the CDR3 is TGTGCCAGTAGTATGACACCGTATAGCAATCAGCCCCAGCATTTT. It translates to CASSMTPYSNQPQHF.